This T cell receptor (beta chain) was obtained from a study of ipilimumab plus nivolumab after autologous stem cell transplantation. Study context: Patients received a median of about 5 ipilimumab and 8 nivolumab doses. Study-level findings and limits: TCR repertoire, Treg phenotype and gut microbiota reportedly support more study of this approach.

A note on this clone: Its antigen is unidentified.

This CDR3 comprises 14 residues. V lost 6 bases and J 2 bases, leaving 11 bases between the germline ends. CDR1 is KGHSH and CDR2 is LQKENI in the germline V gene. TCRdb keeps only in-frame clones here, not all; method: immunoSEQ multiplex PCR. The data show approximately 20,000 clones, with 77% seen just once and 20% to 25% held by the top ten. This receptor was identified in a male donor with diffuse large B-cell lymphoma. V usage is TRBV18 and J usage is TRBJ1-5; no clear D. This sample comprised PBMCs, obtained in a trial of ipilimumab plus nivolumab as post-transplant consolidation. For the CDR3, the DNA is TGTGCCAGCTCCCGCGAGTGGGGCAATCAGCCCCAGCATTTT. Protein: CASSREWGNQPQHF.